The clone carrying this T cell receptor (beta chain) was seen more than once but under ten times. This sample was included in a study of blood T cells in healthy people across ages. Study as a whole: With template switching, about one barcoded beta molecule was captured per two T cells.

Germline CDR1 and CDR2: LGHDT and YNNKEL (reference sequence). Trimming took 3 bases from V and 1 from J, leaving 10 bases between them. This CDR3 has 15 amino acids. A second PCR of 7 to 11 cycles used a sample-barcoded 5' primer and a J-beta primer mix. One entry per CDR3 protein results from TCRdb running MiXCR on the 5' RACE reads. Of over 600,000 distinct CDR3 sequences in the sample, more than 55% are singletons; the top ten hold roughly 25%. The sequenced sample consisted of blood. This TCR was sampled from a middle-aged man in good health. The rearrangement uses TRBV3-1 and TRBJ2-1; the D gene could be TRBD1 or TRBD2 (5 bases each). CDR3 sequence (DNA): TGTGCCAGCAGCCAGGGGGACGGATCCTACAATGAGCAGTTCTTC. This sequence encodes CASSQGDGSYNEQFF.